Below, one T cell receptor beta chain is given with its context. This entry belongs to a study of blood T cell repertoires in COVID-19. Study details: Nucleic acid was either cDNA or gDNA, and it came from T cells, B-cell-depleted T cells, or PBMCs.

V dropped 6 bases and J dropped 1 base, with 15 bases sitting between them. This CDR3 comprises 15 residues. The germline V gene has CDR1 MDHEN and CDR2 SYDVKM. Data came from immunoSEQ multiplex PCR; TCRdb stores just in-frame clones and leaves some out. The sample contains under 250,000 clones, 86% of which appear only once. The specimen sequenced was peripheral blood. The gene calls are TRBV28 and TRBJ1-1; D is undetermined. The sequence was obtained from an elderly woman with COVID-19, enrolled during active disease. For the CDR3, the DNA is TGTGCCAGCAGACCGAGAGGGAGGGCGAACACTGAAGCTTTCTTT. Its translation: CASRPRGRANTEAFF.